Below, 9 T cell receptor beta chains from the same sample are listed, as sequenced in a study of T-cell memory formation after mild COVID-19. TCRdb analysed the 5' RACE reads with MiXCR anew, one entry per CDR3 protein. This table has a few hundred thousand distinct CDR3 sequences, approximately 30% appearing once. The sequenced sample consisted of PBMCs or a T cell subset sorted from them (not recorded which). The receptors here all came from an adult woman who had mild COVID-19 (a few samples of this study predate the infection). Cell type and time point are not known.

This clonotype has more than one count but fewer than ten. The rearrangement links TRBV18 to TRBJ2-6; 9 nucleotides match TRBD1. CDR1 and CDR2 (germline): KGHSH, LQKENI. With V trimmed by 4 bases and J by 0 bases, 7 bases remained unmatched. The CDR3 is made up of 18 amino acids. CDR3 in DNA: TGTGCCAGCTCACTTAAGACAGGGGGAAGCTCTGGGGCCAACGTCCTGACTTTC. Translation: CASSLKTGGSSGANVLTF.

This clonotype was observed a few times. This chain uses TRBV11-2 with TRBJ1-4; TRBD1 aligns across 9 bases. The CDR3 is 18 amino acids. In germline, CDR1 is SGHAT, CDR2 FQNNGV. V was clipped by 1 base and J by 0 bases; unmatched bases: 6. The DNA of the CDR3 is TGTGCCAGCAGCTTAGCACAGGGGGCTGGAGCAACTAATGAAAAACTGTTTTTT. Amino acid sequence: CASSLAQGAGATNEKLFF.

This clonotype was seen a handful of times. The V and J genes are TRBV4-1 and TRBJ2-5; 9 nucleotides align to TRBD2. V lost 0 bases, J lost 1 base, and 9 bases stayed unmatched. This CDR3 spans 18 amino acids. CDR1 and CDR2 from the germline V gene are MGHRA and YSYEKL. This CDR3 reads CASSQERGSSGVQETQYF. The CDR3 region has the DNA TGCGCCAGCAGCCAAGAGAGGGGATCTAGCGGGGTCCAAGAGACCCAGTACTTC.

V and J are TRBV4-1 and TRBJ1-3, with a weak D call TRBD1 (5 bases). Germline loops: CDR1 MGHRA, CDR2 YSYEKL. Trimming removed 4 bases at V and 3 bases at J, with 13 bases between. The CDR3 extends over 15 amino acids. The DNA for the CDR3 is TGCGCCAGCAGCCGTCAGGAGGGGTATGGAAACACCATATATTTT. Protein product: CASSRQEGYGNTIYF.

This clonotype was observed a handful of times. V usage is TRBV18 and J usage is TRBJ2-7; D is unclear. The CDR3 spans 13 residues. V was shortened by 3 bases and J by 3 bases, with 9 bases between the two germline ends. Germline CDR1 and CDR2: KGHSH and LQKENI. The CDR3 loop is CASSPLENYEQYF. The CDR3 coding sequence is TGTGCCAGCTCACCCTTGGAGAACTACGAGCAGTACTTC.

This clonotype was recorded a few times. The CDR3 DNA is TGTGCCAGCAGTGGTTCACCCCTGACAGGTCTGAACACCGGGGAGCTGTTTTTT. This translates into CASSGSPLTGLNTGELFF. V is TRBV2 and J is TRBJ2-2; D is perhaps TRBD1 (6 bases). CDR1 is SNHLY and CDR2 is FYNNEI in the germline V gene. The CDR3 extends over 18 amino acids. Trimming removed 4 bases from V and 1 base from J, with 19 bases in between.

The chain employs TRBV13 and TRBJ2-3; TRBD2 aligns across 7 bases. V was clipped by 3 bases and J by 3 bases; unmatched bases: 6. CDR3 length: 15 amino acids. Germline lookup yields CDR1 PRHDT and CDR2 FYEKMQ (reference sequence). This CDR3 reads CASSFPGGETDTQYF. The DNA of the CDR3 is TGTGCCAGCAGCTTCCCGGGGGGAGAGACAGATACGCAGTATTTT.

V usage is TRBV5-1 and J usage is TRBJ2-6; D might be TRBD2 (6 bases). Germline V lookup: CDR1 SGHRS, CDR2 YFSETQ. This CDR3 spans 14 amino acids. V was clipped by 6 bases and J by 3 bases, with 10 bases between them. The CDR3 protein is CASNQGGGANVLTF. DNA of the CDR3: TGCGCCAGCAACCAGGGAGGTGGGGCCAACGTCCTGACTTTC.

The chain employs TRBV4-1 and TRBJ2-7; D is unresolved. Germline V gene sequence: CDR1 MGHRA, CDR2 YSYEKL. V was clipped by 3 bases and J by 5 bases, with 8 bases between them. This CDR3 comprises 12 residues. In DNA, the CDR3 is TGCGCCAGCAGCCATGACCCGGACGAGCAGTACTTC. Translation: CASSHDPDEQYF.